Listed here are 30 T cell receptor beta chains from one sample, sequenced in a study of monozygotic twins with inflammatory bowel disease. From its re-call of the 5' RACE reads, TCRdb lists each CDR3 protein once, without DNA. Recorded for this sample: more than 300,000 distinct CDR3 sequences. Source material: blood. These receptors were obtained from a human donor with ulcerative colitis or Crohn's disease, or a healthy co-twin of an affected twin (not recorded which).

V is TRBV10-3 and J is TRBJ1-6. The CDR3 sequence is 19 residues long. CDR1 ENHRY and CDR2 SYGVKD come from the germline V gene. CDR3 in amino acids: CAISETSGASSSYNSPLHF.

CDR3 sequence: CASSQYGTNYGYTF. V is TRBV16 and J is TRBJ1-2; as DNA is missing, the TRBD1 call by TCRdb cannot be tested. Germline V gene data show CDR1 as KGHSY and CDR2 as FQNENV. The length of the CDR3 is 14 residues.

V is TRBV4-1 and J is TRBJ2-7. This CDR3 has 15 residues. Germline V gene data show CDR1 as MGHRA and CDR2 as YSYEKL. This CDR3 reads CASSQDDNNIYEQYF.

The chain employs TRBV6-5 and TRBJ2-7; no DNA is available, so the TRBD1 call from TCRdb remains unchecked. Per germline, CDR1 MNHEY and CDR2 SVGAGI. The CDR3 contains 13 residues. CDR3 sequence: CASSYPETGVQYF.

The chain recombines TRBV20-1 with TRBJ2-7; TCRdb proposes TRBD1, but this gene call is untestable without DNA. The V gene's germline CDR1 is DFQATT and CDR2 SNEGSKA (reference sequence). The CDR3 covers 13 residues. The chain's CDR3 is CSASEDRGNEQYF.

The chain carries TRBV5-1 and TRBJ2-3; lacking DNA, the TRBD2 call made by TCRdb goes unchecked. The CDR3 runs 15 residues. The germline V gene has CDR1 SGHRS and CDR2 YFSETQ. The CDR3 region is CASSLMRVDTDTQYF.

The CDR3 is CASSGDDRGVYNEQFF. The rearrangement links TRBV7-9 to TRBJ2-1; TCRdb indicates TRBD1, and absent DNA this call remains unverified. CDR3 length: 16 amino acids. CDR1 SEHNR and CDR2 FQNEAQ come from the germline V gene (reference sequence).

This rearrangement joins TRBV12-3 or TRBV12-4 to TRBJ2-5; absent DNA, TCRdb's TRBD1 call cannot be checked. This CDR3 is 15 amino acids long. CDR3 region: CASSLGRGLEETQYF.

The chain employs TRBV7-2 and TRBJ2-3. Germline assignment: CDR1 SGHTA and CDR2 FQGNSA. This CDR3 is 12 amino acids long. The CDR3 reads CASSLSAVTQYF.

The chain couples TRBV5-1 to TRBJ2-1. Germline values: CDR1 SGHRS, CDR2 YFSETQ. The CDR3 length is 14 residues. The CDR3 sequence: CASSLVPSTEEQFF.

The V and J genes are TRBV20-1 and TRBJ2-5; TCRdb's D gene call, TRBD1, goes unchecked for lack of DNA. Germline CDR1 is DFQATT and CDR2 is SNEGSKA (reference sequence). The CDR3 sequence is 14 residues long. The chain's CDR3 is CSASRRGLRETQYF.

The chain combines TRBV7-6 with TRBJ2-1; TCRdb's D gene call, TRBD2, goes unchecked for lack of DNA. The CDR3 consists of 13 residues. From germline, CDR1 is SGHVS and CDR2 FNYEAQ. The CDR3 protein is CASSLEASPAPFF.

The rearrangement uses TRBV25-1 and TRBJ1-2; TCRdb's D call, TRBD1, is unchecked because there is no DNA. Germline V gene lookup returns CDR1 MGHDK and CDR2 SYGVNS. The CDR3 contains 17 residues. The CDR3 reads CASSEHSDSVLNYGYTF.

The gene calls are TRBV27 and TRBJ2-1; the TCRdb call, TRBD1, lacks DNA for checking. Germline V CDR1 and CDR2: MNHEY, SMNVEV (reference sequence). CDR3 length equals 15 residues. The CDR3 loop reads CASSLSQGFVNEQFF.

This sequence joins TRBV28 and TRBJ2-7; TCRdb proposes TRBD1, but this gene call is untestable without DNA. Germline V gives CDR1 MDHEN, CDR2 SYDVKM. The CDR3 loop spans 14 amino acids. The CDR3 protein is CASSPGGRSYEQYF. Based on the CDR3 plus reference TRBV28 and TRBJ2-7, the full variable domain is DVKVTQSSRYLVKRTGEKVFLECVQDMDHENMFWYRQDPGLGLRLIYFSYDVKMKEKGDIPEGYSVSREKKERFSLILESASTNQTSMYLCASSPGGRSYEQYFGPGTRLTVT.

The chain couples TRBV7-9 to TRBJ1-2. The CDR3 contains 13 residues. Germline V gene sequence: CDR1 SEHNR, CDR2 FQNEAQ (reference sequence). This CDR3 reads CASSAEGLWGYTF.

The gene calls are TRBV27 and TRBJ1-1; there is no DNA to check the TCRdb D call of TRBD1. The germline CDR1 and CDR2 sequences are MNHEY and SMNVEV (reference sequence). This CDR3 is 12 amino acids long. CDR3 amino acids: CASSSRRGKAFF.

V and J are TRBV9 and TRBJ2-1; TCRdb outputs TRBD2, but without DNA this stays unchecked. Germline values: CDR1 SGDLS, CDR2 YYNGEE. The CDR3 contains 15 residues. The CDR3 loop reads CASSAIAGGTNEQFF.

This CDR3 reads CASSMSGTRKTDTQYF. This chain links TRBV12-3 or TRBV12-4 with TRBJ2-3; TCRdb's assignment of TRBD2 cannot be checked, as there is no DNA. This CDR3 is built from 16 residues.

The V and J genes are TRBV4-2 and TRBJ1-1; no DNA is available, so the TRBD1 call from TCRdb remains unchecked. Germline CDR1 reads LGHNA; CDR2 reads YNFKEQ. CDR3 size: 15 residues. The CDR3 sequence is CASSQPGEWGTEAFF.

The chain recombines TRBV11-3 with TRBJ2-2; with no DNA, the TCRdb D assignment of TRBD1 cannot be verified. The CDR3 is 17 amino acids. Germline V gene lookup returns CDR1 SGHNT and CDR2 YENEEA. The CDR3 region is CASSLDPLGVGTGELFF.

J is TRBJ2-5 and V is TRBV5-4. Germline V gene sequence: CDR1 SGHNT, CDR2 YYREEE (reference sequence). The CDR3 extends over 14 amino acids. The CDR3 loop reads CASSQYQRPETQYF.

The chain recombines TRBV10-3 with TRBJ2-7; TCRdb's D call, TRBD1, is unchecked because there is no DNA. The germline V gene encodes CDR1 ENHRY and CDR2 SYGVKD. CDR3 length equals 15 residues. The CDR3 sequence: CAISEPGTGLYEQYF.

The chain links TRBV12-3 or TRBV12-4 to TRBJ1-2; with no DNA, the TCRdb D assignment of TRBD1 cannot be verified. The length of the CDR3 is 14 residues. CDR3 sequence reads: CASRWDRVNYGYTF.

V gene TRBV20-1 combines with J gene TRBJ2-5; TCRdb's assignment of TRBD1 cannot be checked, as there is no DNA. This CDR3 region has 14 residues. CDR1 and CDR2 (germline): DFQATT, SNEGSKA (reference sequence). The CDR3 sequence: CSAVRGSREETQYF.

V gene TRBV12-3 or TRBV12-4 combines with J gene TRBJ1-5; TCRdb reports TRBD1, a call that lacks DNA to check it against. The CDR3 is made up of 15 amino acids. This CDR3 is CASSLRSGGNQPQHF.

The chain couples TRBV6-1 to TRBJ2-2; TCRdb reports TRBD1, a call that lacks DNA to check it against. CDR1 and CDR2 (germline): MNHNS, SASEGT. The CDR3 has 15 amino acids. This chain's CDR3 is CASSTGLRVTGELFF.

The gene calls are TRBV5-4 and TRBJ2-7. Germline V CDR1 and CDR2: SGHNT, YYREEE (reference sequence). This CDR3 is 16 amino acids long. The CDR3 sequence is CASSPQVAAPSYEQYF.

The rearrangement uses TRBV20-1 and TRBJ1-4. The CDR3 contains 14 residues. CDR1 and CDR2 from the germline V gene are DFQATT and SNEGSKA (reference sequence). The CDR3 loop reads CSATVSATNEKLFF.

The V call is TRBV28, the J call TRBJ2-1. CDR1 and CDR2 from the germline V gene are MDHEN and SYDVKM. The length of the CDR3 is 12 residues. This chain's CDR3 is CASRNYYNEQFF. Full variable domain (remainder filled in from reference TRBV28 and TRBJ2-1): DVKVTQSSRYLVKRTGEKVFLECVQDMDHENMFWYRQDPGLGLRLIYFSYDVKMKEKGDIPEGYSVSREKKERFSLILESASTNQTSMYLCASRNYYNEQFFGPGTRLTVL.